Shown below are 7 T cell receptor beta chains from a single sample sequenced in a study of STAT5B mutations in CD4+ large granular lymphocyte leukemia. Libraries were prepared by immunoSEQ multiplex PCR; TCRdb keeps only in-frame clonotypes and omits some of them. The sample has fewer than 40,000 clones, less than 85% seen once. Sequencing input: CD4+ T cells from blood buffy coats. These receptors came from a human donor in good health.

The chain has TRBV5-4 and TRBJ2-1; maybe TRBD1 (5 bases). The V gene's germline CDR1 is SGHNT and CDR2 YYREEE (reference sequence). The ends were cut back, 2 bases at V and 9 bases at J, with 24 bases in the middle. The length of the CDR3 is 17 residues. The CDR3 loop is CASSFNAARRQGGEQFF. CDR3 nucleotides: TGTGCCAGCAGCTTTAACGCGGCTAGAAGGCAGGGCGGTGAGCAGTTCTTC. Supplemented by reference TRBV5-4 and TRBJ2-1, the full variable domain reads ETGVTQSPTHLIKTRGQQVTLRCSSQSGHNTVSWYQQALGQGPQFIFQYYREEENGRGNFPPRFSGLQFPNYSSELNVNALELDDSALYLCASSFNAARRQGGEQFFGPGTRLTVL.

The chain uses TRBV11-3 and TRBJ1-3; no reliable D call. The CDR3 spans 15 residues. V lost 1 base and J 0 bases, leaving 7 bases between the germline ends. Looked up from germline, CDR1 is SGHNT and CDR2 is YENEEA. CDR3 nucleotide sequence: TGTGCCAGCAGCTTAGTAGGAGACTCTGGAAACACCATATATTTT. Protein sequence: CASSLVGDSGNTIYF.

The CDR3 protein is CASKGLAWTRRDEQYF. The CDR3 DNA follows: TGTGCCAGCAAAGGGCTAGCTTGGACGCGACGAGACGAGCAGTACTTC. The chain has TRBV2 and TRBJ2-7, with a possible D match to TRBD2 (5 bases). V was cut by 7 bases and J by 5 bases, with 24 bases left in between. Germline V gene sequence: CDR1 SNHLY, CDR2 FYNNEI. The CDR3 totals 16 residues.

V gene TRBV10-3 combines with J gene TRBJ2-3, with D perhaps matching TRBD2 (5 bases). V gave up 3 bases and J gave up 0 bases, with 10 bases separating them. CDR1 ENHRY and CDR2 SYGVKD come from the germline V gene. The CDR3 contains 15 residues. The CDR3 bases are TGTGCCATCAGTGACCCCGGCGGGAGCACAGATACGCAGTATTTT. Protein: CAISDPGGSTDTQYF.

The rearrangement joins TRBV7-2 to TRBJ2-5; TRBD2 is a possible D gene (6 bases). Germline lookup yields CDR1 SGHTA and CDR2 FQGNSA. The CDR3 length is 16 residues. Trimming shortened V by 3 bases and J by 2 bases, and 16 bases separated the two germline ends. The CDR3 is CASSLGLGGGQETQYF. The DNA of the CDR3 is TGTGCCAGCAGCTTGGGGTTAGGTGGGGGGCAAGAGACCCAGTACTTC.

The V and J genes are TRBV5-6 and TRBJ1-1; 12 bases agree with TRBD1. J was trimmed by 7 bases and V by 1 base; bases with no gene match: 8. Looked up from germline, CDR1 is SGHDT and CDR2 is YYEEEE. The CDR3 covers 16 residues. CDR3 nucleotides: TGTGCCAGCAGCTTGTTCGGGACAGGGGGCTTGGGTGAAGCTTTCTTT. Its translation is CASSLFGTGGLGEAFF.

The chain has TRBV27 and TRBJ2-2; D unclear. Germline V lookup: CDR1 MNHEY, CDR2 SMNVEV (reference sequence). The CDR3 length is 18 residues. Trimming removed 2 bases from V and 0 bases from J, with 16 bases in between. The CDR3 here is CASSLRAILQSNTGELFF. The CDR3 nucleotides read TGTGCCAGCAGTTTAAGGGCCATACTACAATCGAACACCGGGGAGCTGTTTTTT.